The sequence of this TCR beta chain was determined in a study of CD8 T cells in ankylosing spondylitis. General observations from the study: As reported, disease-linked clones showed significant enrichment in matched ankylosing spondylitis synovial fluid.

This clonotype has at least ten counts. Its antigen is still unknown. The CDR3 totals 14 residues. Germline lookup yields CDR1 SGHRS and CDR2 YFSETQ. The junction had 5 bases not matched to a gene; V was cut back by 4 bases and J by 1 base. TCRdb passed the 5' RACE reads through MiXCR, listing each CDR3 protein once. The table lists 150,000 to 200,000 distinct CDR3 sequences, approximately 16% of them singletons, with 7.8% in the top ten. The sequenced material came from blood, either unsorted or a sorted T cell fraction (not recorded which). The sequence was obtained from a male donor with ankylosing spondylitis or in good health (not recorded which). V usage is TRBV5-1 and J usage is TRBJ2-7, with 7 bases aligning to TRBD1. In nucleotides, the CDR3 is TGCGCCAGCAGCCGGTCGACAGGGTCCTACGAGCAGTACTTC. Protein sequence: CASSRSTGSYEQYF. Complete variable domain (other parts from reference TRBV5-1 and TRBJ2-7): KAGVTQTPRYLIKTRGQQVTLSCSPISGHRSVSWYQQTPGQGLQFLFEYFSETQRNKGNFPGRFSGRQFSNSRSEMNVSTLELGDSALYLCASSRSTGSYEQYFGPGTRLTVT.